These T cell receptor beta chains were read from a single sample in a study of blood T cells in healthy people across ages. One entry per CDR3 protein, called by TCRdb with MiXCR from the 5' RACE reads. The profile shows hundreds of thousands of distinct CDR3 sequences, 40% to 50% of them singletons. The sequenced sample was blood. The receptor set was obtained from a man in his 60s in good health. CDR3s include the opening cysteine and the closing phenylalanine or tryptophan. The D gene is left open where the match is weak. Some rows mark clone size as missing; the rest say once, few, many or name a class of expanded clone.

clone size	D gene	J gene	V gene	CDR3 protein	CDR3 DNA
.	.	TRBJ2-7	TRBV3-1	CASSLQTGVAYEQYF	TGTGCCAGCAGCCTGCAGACAGGCGTAGCCTACGAGCAGTACTTC
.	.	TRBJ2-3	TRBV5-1	CASSSGTGHSTDTQYF	TGCGCCAGCAGCAGCGGGACAGGACATAGCACAGATACGCAGTATTTT
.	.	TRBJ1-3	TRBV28	CASSLSRDGNTIYF	TGTGCCAGCAGTTTATCCCGAGATGGAAACACCATATATTTT
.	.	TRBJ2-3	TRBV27	CASSPRDFADTQYF	TGTGCCAGCAGTCCCCGGGACTTCGCAGATACGCAGTATTTT
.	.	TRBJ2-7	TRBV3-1	CASSNSLPYEQYF	TGTGCCAGCAGTAACAGCCTACCGTACGAGCAGTACTTC
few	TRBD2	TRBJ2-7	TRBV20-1	CSAVRAGAYEQYF	TGCAGTGCCGTAAGAGCGGGGGCCTACGAGCAGTACTTC
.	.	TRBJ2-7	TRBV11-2	CASSLGQGRRSYEQYF	TGTGCCAGCAGCTTAGGGCAGGGGCGCCGGTCCTACGAGCAGTACTTC
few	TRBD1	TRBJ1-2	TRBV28	CASSSSPPGQGQGGYTF	TGTGCCAGCAGTTCCTCCCCCCCTGGACAGGGGCAGGGTGGCTACACCTTC
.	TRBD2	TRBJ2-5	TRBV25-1	CASSEWGGVEETQYF	TGTGCCAGCAGTGAATGGGGGGGAGTGGAAGAGACCCAGTACTTC
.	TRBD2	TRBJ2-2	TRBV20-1	CSAKAGGRNTGELFF	TGCAGTGCTAAAGCGGGGGGGCGGAACACCGGGGAGCTGTTTTTT